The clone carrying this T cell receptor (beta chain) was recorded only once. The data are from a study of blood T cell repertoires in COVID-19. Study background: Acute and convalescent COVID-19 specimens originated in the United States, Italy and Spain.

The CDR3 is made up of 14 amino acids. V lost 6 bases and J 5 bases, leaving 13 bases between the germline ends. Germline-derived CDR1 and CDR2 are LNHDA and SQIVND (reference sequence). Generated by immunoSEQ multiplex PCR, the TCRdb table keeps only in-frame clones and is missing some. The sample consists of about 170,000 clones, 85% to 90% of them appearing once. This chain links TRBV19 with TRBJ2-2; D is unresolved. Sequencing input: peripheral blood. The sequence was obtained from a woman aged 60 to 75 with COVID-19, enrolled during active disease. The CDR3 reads CASSRLPGTGELFF. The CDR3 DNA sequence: TGTGCCAGTAGCAGGCTTCCTGGTACCGGGGAGCTGTTTTTT.